Listed below are T cell receptor beta chains from one sample, sequenced in a study of CD8 T cells in ankylosing spondylitis. TCRdb itself ran the 5' RACE reads through MiXCR, one entry per CDR3 protein. Among about 390,000 distinct CDR3 sequences, around 20% were seen once, and the ten largest hold roughly a sixth. The sample was blood, either unsorted or a sorted T cell fraction (not recorded which). The origin of the receptors is a male donor with ankylosing spondylitis. The CDR3 runs from the conserved cysteine through the conserved F or W. The order of the fields is CDR3 protein, D gene, V gene, J gene. A D gene is named only where the DNA matches it firmly.

cdr3_aa: CASSEGSDREQYF
d_call: -
v_call: TRBV25-1
j_call: TRBJ2-7

cdr3_aa: CASKGFFSGNTIYF
d_call: -
v_call: TRBV4-2
j_call: TRBJ1-3

cdr3_aa: CASSLAFETQYF
d_call: -
v_call: TRBV12-3/TRBV12-4
j_call: TRBJ2-5

cdr3_aa: CASSLESRQPQHF
d_call: -
v_call: TRBV11-2
j_call: TRBJ1-5

cdr3_aa: CASSQREGYNEQFF
d_call: TRBD2
v_call: TRBV4-2
j_call: TRBJ2-1

cdr3_aa: CASSFGTSGETQYF
d_call: TRBD2
v_call: TRBV27
j_call: TRBJ2-5

cdr3_aa: CASSLGGGRRYNEQFF
d_call: TRBD2
v_call: TRBV7-9
j_call: TRBJ2-1

cdr3_aa: CASSYGDRAYEQYF
d_call: TRBD1
v_call: TRBV28
j_call: TRBJ2-7

cdr3_aa: CASSLFGPRRYEQFF
d_call: -
v_call: TRBV7-9
j_call: TRBJ2-1

cdr3_aa: CASSQETSGNPQETQYF
d_call: TRBD2
v_call: TRBV4-2
j_call: TRBJ2-5

cdr3_aa: CASSQGWTSGSRGQETQYF
d_call: TRBD2
v_call: TRBV3-1
j_call: TRBJ2-5

cdr3_aa: CASSTGRYNEQFF
d_call: -
v_call: TRBV7-8
j_call: TRBJ2-1

cdr3_aa: CASSKPPGQGNTEAFF
d_call: TRBD1
v_call: TRBV19
j_call: TRBJ1-1

cdr3_aa: CASSLRLAETQYF
d_call: -
v_call: TRBV5-1
j_call: TRBJ2-5

cdr3_aa: CASSVGSGRTADTQYF
d_call: TRBD2
v_call: TRBV9
j_call: TRBJ2-3

cdr3_aa: CASSPLYREYEQYF
d_call: -
v_call: TRBV4-1
j_call: TRBJ2-7

cdr3_aa: CASSFAGAGADYEQYF
d_call: TRBD2
v_call: TRBV5-1
j_call: TRBJ2-7

cdr3_aa: CSASGTGVREAFF
d_call: TRBD1
v_call: TRBV20-1
j_call: TRBJ1-1